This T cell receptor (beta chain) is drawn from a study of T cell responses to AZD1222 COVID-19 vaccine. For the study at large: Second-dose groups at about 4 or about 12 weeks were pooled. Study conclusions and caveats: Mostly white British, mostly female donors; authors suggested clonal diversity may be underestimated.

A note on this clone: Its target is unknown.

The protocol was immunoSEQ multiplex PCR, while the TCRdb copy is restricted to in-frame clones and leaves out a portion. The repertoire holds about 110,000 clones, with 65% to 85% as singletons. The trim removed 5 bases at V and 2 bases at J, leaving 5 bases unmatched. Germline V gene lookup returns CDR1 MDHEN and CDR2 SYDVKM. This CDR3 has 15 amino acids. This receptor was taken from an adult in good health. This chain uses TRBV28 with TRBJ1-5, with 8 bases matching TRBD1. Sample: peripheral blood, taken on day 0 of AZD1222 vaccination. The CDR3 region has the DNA TGTGCCAGCAGTCCGCCGGGACAGGGCAATCAGCCCCAGCATTTT. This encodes CASSPPGQGNQPQHF.